Shown below are 9 T cell receptor beta chains from a single sample sequenced in a study of identical twins. TCRdb redid the calling of the 5' RACE reads with MiXCR, one entry per CDR3 protein. The data hold 550,000 to 700,000 distinct CDR3 sequences, with less than 25% observed a single time. This sample also belongs to another study, concerning T cells expressing NK-cell markers.

Material for sequencing was PBMCs. The receptor set was obtained from a woman aged 18-29 years in good health.

This clonotype was detected only a few times. The J gene is TRBJ2-1, the V gene TRBV11-2, with TRBD2 matching 9 bases. The CDR3 totals 16 residues. V dropped 2 bases and J dropped 7; count of bases not matched to a gene: 9. Germline V lookup: CDR1 SGHAT, CDR2 FQNNGV. The DNA for the CDR3 is TGTGCCAGCAGCTTACTCGTAGCGGGAGAAGAAAATGAGCAGTTCTTC. Its protein product is CASSLLVAGEENEQFF.

This chain links TRBV12-3 or TRBV12-4 with TRBJ1-2; 7 bases align to TRBD1. Trimming at V came to 7 bases and at J to 4 bases, leaving 9 bases not matched to a gene. This CDR3 region has 14 residues. The CDR3 DNA reads as TGTGCCAGCAACCTCAGGACAGGAACCTATGGCTACACCTTC. Translating gives CASNLRTGTYGYTF.

This chain connects TRBV13 to TRBJ2-7, with D tentatively TRBD1 or TRBD2 (6 bases each). This CDR3 contains 15 residues. Trimming shortened V by 3 bases and J by 4 bases, and 16 bases separated the two germline ends. Germline values: CDR1 PRHDT, CDR2 FYEKMQ (reference sequence). CDR3 in DNA: TGTGCCAGCAGCTTTAAGGACAGCCGGGGGTACGAGCAGTACTTC. It is translated as CASSFKDSRGYEQYF.

This clonotype was recorded many times. The V call is TRBV6-1, the J call TRBJ1-2; maybe TRBD1 (6 bases). Germline V gene sequence: CDR1 MNHNS, CDR2 SASEGT. Between the trimmed V and J ends, which lost 2 bases and 7 bases, there was a span of 11 bases. The CDR3 spans 13 residues. In DNA form, the CDR3 reads TGTGCCAGCAGTGAAAAGGGGGGTGGTGGCTACACCTTC. Protein sequence: CASSEKGGGGYTF.

The V call is TRBV27, the J call TRBJ2-1; D is uncertain. The CDR3 extends over 13 amino acids. Trimming removed 3 bases from V and 4 bases from J, with 7 bases in between. CDR1 and CDR2 (germline): MNHEY, SMNVEV (reference sequence). CDR3 bases: TGTGCCAGCAGTTTTAGGCCATACAATGAGCAGTTCTTC. It encodes CASSFRPYNEQFF.

This chain joins TRBV20-1 and TRBJ2-3; D possibly corresponds to TRBD1 (5 bases). The length of the CDR3 is 13 residues. From germline, CDR1 is DFQATT and CDR2 SNEGSKA (reference sequence). Trimming cost V 3 bases and J 3 bases, with 10 bases left between them. The CDR3 reads CSASRTKTDTQYF. Here the CDR3 DNA reads TGCAGTGCTAGTAGGACAAAAACAGATACGCAGTATTTT.

This clonotype was observed a handful of times. This chain links TRBV7-3 with TRBJ1-1; TRBD1 is a possible D gene (5 bases). V was shortened by 4 bases and J by 5 bases, with 14 bases between the two germline ends. Germline V CDR1 and CDR2: SGHTA, FQGTGA. This CDR3 spans 14 amino acids. CDR3 in amino acids: CASSYGGEGTEAFF. For the CDR3, the DNA is TGTGCCAGCAGCTACGGGGGAGAAGGAACTGAAGCTTTCTTT. The variable domain in full, with the rest retrieved from reference TRBV7-3 and TRBJ1-1, is GAGVSQTPSNKVTEKGKYVELRCDPISGHTALYWYRQSLGQGPEFLIYFQGTGAADDSGLPNDRFFAVRPEGSVSTLKIQRTERGDSAVYLCASSYGGEGTEAFFGQGTRLTVV.

There are many counts of this clonotype. The rearrangement links TRBV12-3 or TRBV12-4 to TRBJ2-7; a weak D match, TRBD1 (6 bases). Trimming stripped 8 bases from V and 0 bases from J, with 20 bases between. The CDR3 has 16 amino acids. CDR3: CASGRTATLLSYEQYF. The CDR3 bases are TGTGCCAGCGGACGGACAGCAACCTTACTCTCCTACGAGCAGTACTTC.

Points on this clonotype: One junction end does not reproduce the germline sequence, and a read error may be involved. This chain links TRBV2 with TRBJ1-5; D is possibly TRBD1 (5 bases). The CDR3 is 18 residues long. Germline V gene data show CDR1 as SNHLY and CDR2 as FYNNEI. The CDR3 coding sequence is TGTGCCATCAGTTCGGGGCGGGCGGGTTTGTATAGCAATCAGCCCCAGCATTTT. As protein: CAISSGRAGLYSNQPQHF.